This T cell receptor (beta chain) stems from a study of T-cell memory formation after mild COVID-19. The wider study: Each donor largely had its own TCR clusters. Regarding the study as a whole: Clones contracting over day 15 to 85 were CD4/CD8 balanced, with later expanders leaning CD4+.

This clonotype was counted only a few times. The antigen remains unidentified. Sample barcodes and UMIs were carried by the TCR alpha and TCR beta cDNA libraries that 5'RACE generated with constant-segment primers. TCRdb reprocessed the 5' RACE reads via MiXCR and lists one record per CDR3 protein. The sample has 45,000 to 50,000 distinct CDR3 sequences, approximately 8% seen once. Germline lookup yields CDR1 MNHEY and CDR2 SMNVEV (reference sequence). CDR3 size: 14 residues. Germline trimming cut 7 bases from V and 8 bases from J; bases unmatched to any gene: 10. V and J are TRBV27 and TRBJ1-5; 8 nucleotides match TRBD1. The sequenced material came from PBMCs or a T cell subset sorted from them (not recorded which). This sequence originates from a man aged 18-30 years who had mild COVID-19 (a few samples of this study predate the infection). Cell type and time point are not known. The CDR3 spells CASTPRQGREPQHF. The CDR3 DNA follows: TGTGCCAGCACTCCAAGACAGGGGAGGGAGCCCCAGCATTTT.